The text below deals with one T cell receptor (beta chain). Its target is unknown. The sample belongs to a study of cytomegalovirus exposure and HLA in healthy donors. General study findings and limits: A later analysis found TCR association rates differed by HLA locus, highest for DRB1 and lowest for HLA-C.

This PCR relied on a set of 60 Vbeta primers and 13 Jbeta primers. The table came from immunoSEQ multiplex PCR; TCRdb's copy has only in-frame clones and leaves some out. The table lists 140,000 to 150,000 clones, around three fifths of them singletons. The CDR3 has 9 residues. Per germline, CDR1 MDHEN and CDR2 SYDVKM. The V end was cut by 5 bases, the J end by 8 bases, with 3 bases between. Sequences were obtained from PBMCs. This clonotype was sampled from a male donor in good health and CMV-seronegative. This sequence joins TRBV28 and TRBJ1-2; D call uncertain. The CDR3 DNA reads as TGTGCCAGCAGTCCGGGCTACACCTTC. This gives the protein CASSPGYTF.